This T cell receptor beta chain was found in a study of cytomegalovirus exposure and HLA in healthy donors. V lost 6 bases and J lost 6, with 18 bases in between. There are 15 residues in the CDR3. The germline gives CDR1 SGHTA, CDR2 FQGNSA. The PCR ran on 60 Vbeta and 13 Jbeta primers. Only in-frame clones appear in the TCRdb table, and some are missing; sequencing was by immunoSEQ multiplex PCR. The table records more than 55,000 clones, about 83% of them present only once. Sequencing was performed on PBMCs. This TCR was recovered from a man between 25 and 39 years old in good health and CMV-seronegative. This chain uses TRBV7-2 with TRBJ1-5, with D possibly being TRBD1 (6 bases). The CDR3 DNA is TGTGCCAGCAGGGCAACAGGGCTATCGGTTCAGCCCCAGCATTTT. It codes for CASRATGLSVQPQHF.